The 9 T cell receptor beta chains reported below all come from one sample, sequenced in a study of PD-1 blockade in classical Hodgkin lymphoma. This table comes from immunoSEQ multiplex PCR, and its TCRdb copy is limited to in-frame clones, with some not included. The sample lists more than 75,000 clones, about 93% occurring once. Time point of the sample: cycle 4 day 1 (C4D1), after 6 weeks of nivolumab. Following autologous stem cell transplantation, relapse occurred in every patient, and exposure to brentuximab vedotin varied. This specimen consisted of peripheral blood mononuclear cells (PBMCs), obtained before the fourth cycle of nivolumab. These receptors originate from a human donor with classical Hodgkin lymphoma.

This rearrangement joins TRBV18 to TRBJ2-2; 9 nucleotides match TRBD2. Germline V gives CDR1 KGHSH, CDR2 LQKENI. CDR3 length: 16 residues. Trimming removed 3 bases from V and 0 bases from J; junction bases left unmatched: 2. DNA for the CDR3: TGTGCCAGCTCACCTAGCGGGGGCACGAACACCGGGGAGCTGTTTTTT. It is translated as CASSPSGGTNTGELFF.

V is TRBV4-2 and J is TRBJ2-2, with D tentatively TRBD1 (5 bases). Germline values: CDR1 LGHNA, CDR2 YNFKEQ. The CDR3 is 16 residues long. V lost 3 bases to trimming and J lost 3 bases, with 14 bases between them. The chain's CDR3 is CASSQIMGLYTGELFF. CDR3 DNA: TGTGCCAGCAGCCAGATTATGGGGCTGTACACCGGGGAGCTGTTTTTT.

The chain uses TRBV25-1 and TRBJ2-3; D remains unclear. V gave up 3 bases and J gave up 1 base, with 17 bases separating them. Germline loops: CDR1 MGHDK, CDR2 SYGVNS. The CDR3 loop spans 17 amino acids. CDR3 nucleotides: TGTGCCAGCAGTGACCGCATGGCTTCCAGCGGCACAGATACGCAGTATTTT. Encoded protein: CASSDRMASSGTDTQYF.

The chain recombines TRBV6-1 with TRBJ1-5; TRBD1 is a possible D gene (5 bases). The CDR3 runs 15 residues. V lost 2 bases, J lost 6 bases, and 14 bases lay in between. Per the germline V gene, CDR1 is MNHNS and CDR2 is SASEGT. CDR3 in DNA: TGTGCCAGCAGTGAATCCGCAGGGTTTGCTCAGCCCCAGCATTTT. Translated, it gives CASSESAGFAQPQHF.

The V and J genes are TRBV19 and TRBJ2-1; 7 bases agree with TRBD2. Germline loops: CDR1 LNHDA, CDR2 SQIVND (reference sequence). The CDR3 runs 17 residues. The J segment lost 0 bases and the V segment lost 4 bases, leaving 9 bases of the junction unmatched. The CDR3 DNA reads TGTGCCAGTAGTACTCACATAGCGGGCCACTCCTACAATGAGCAGTTCTTC. Its translation: CASSTHIAGHSYNEQFF.

The rearrangement joins TRBV6-6 to TRBJ2-3; 10 positions match TRBD2. The CDR3 length is 14 residues. Per germline, CDR1 MNHNY and CDR2 SVGAGI (reference sequence). Trimming at V came to 5 bases and at J to 5 bases, leaving 4 bases not matched to a gene. CDR3 sequence reads: CASSLAGDIDTQYF. CDR3 DNA: TGTGCCAGCAGTCTAGCGGGAGATATAGATACGCAGTATTTT.

The rearrangement links TRBV11-3 to TRBJ2-3; 7 bases are a match to TRBD1. The CDR3 contains 16 residues. V shed 5 bases and J 6 bases; nucleotides not matched to a gene: 14. The germline V gene encodes CDR1 SGHNT and CDR2 YENEEA. The CDR3 bases are TGTGCCAGCAGCCTTACAACTACAGGGGTAACGGATACGCAGTATTTT. Protein sequence: CASSLTTTGVTDTQYF. The full variable domain, in which reference TRBV11-3 and TRBJ2-3 provide the parts outside the CDR3, is EAGVVQSPRYKIIEKKQPVAFWCNPISGHNTLYWYLQNLGQGPELLIRYENEEAVDDSQLPKDRFSAERLKGVDSTLKIQPAELGDSAVYLCASSLTTTGVTDTQYFGPGTRLTVL.

V gene TRBV28 combines with J gene TRBJ2-2, with 9 bases fitting TRBD2. Germline CDR1 reads MDHEN; CDR2 reads SYDVKM. J was trimmed by 1 base and V by 0 bases; bases with no gene match: 3. This CDR3 is built from 17 residues. This CDR3 is CASSLWPTSGNTGELFF. The DNA of the CDR3 is TGTGCCAGCAGTTTATGGCCGACTAGCGGGAACACCGGGGAGCTGTTTTTT.

CDR3 loop: CASSYTGSEAFF. The CDR3 DNA follows: TGTGCCAGCAGCTACACAGGGAGTGAAGCTTTCTTT. This chain connects TRBV7-2 to TRBJ1-1; D might be TRBD1 (6 bases). The CDR3 spans 12 residues. V was clipped by 4 bases and J by 7 bases, with 10 bases between them. Germline CDR1 reads SGHTA; CDR2 reads FQGNSA.